Below, 9 T cell receptor beta chains from the same sample are listed, as sequenced in a study of human T cells and chemical hapten exposure (dated by TCRdb to the early 2020s). Preparation of the library involved RACE. The sample was run on a NextSeq 500. TCRdb handled the public reads itself, with Q25 trimming in fastp and clone calling in MiXCR, and kept productive beta chains. Rows matching on CDR3 protein sequence are summarized as one entry with the most common DNA and genes. This sample comprises some 380,000 distinct CDR3 sequences, nearly 5% of them detected only once. Under 2.5% of the sample is taken by the ten largest. The time point label here, explained by the study, means: patch test 1, 2 weeks after DPC sensitization. The treatment or condition tag for this specimen amounts to: therapeutic diphenylcyclopropenone sensitization with weekly scalp DPC. The sequencing here drew on whole blood, taken in connection with sensitization to the hapten diphenylcyclopropenone (DPC). The source of these receptors is a woman aged 45-65 years with alopecia areata. Some clones in this sample may be carry-over from other donors' samples.

This sequence joins TRBV19 and TRBJ2-1; TRBD2 agrees at 7 bases. The V gene end was trimmed by 3 bases and the J gene end by 8 bases; junction bases not matched to a gene: 13. This CDR3 is 16 amino acids long. The germline gives CDR1 LNHDA, CDR2 SQIVND (reference sequence). CDR3 DNA: TGTGCCAGTAGTATCACTTCGGGGGGAAGCATCTATGAGCAGTTCTTC. Protein product: CASSITSGGSIYEQFF.

This clonotype was found many times. The chain joins TRBV6-2 or TRBV6-3 to TRBJ1-5, with 9 bases matching TRBD1. This CDR3 is built from 15 residues. Germline CDR1 MNHEY, CDR2 SVGEGT. The ends lost 4 bases at V and 6 bases at J; junction bases unmatched: 7. CDR3 nucleotides: TGTGCCAGCAGTTCCGGGACAGGGATTCGTCAGCCCCAGCATTTT. Translating gives CASSSGTGIRQPQHF.

The chain couples TRBV12-3 or TRBV12-4 to TRBJ2-5; the D gene is possibly TRBD2 (5 bases). V lost 6 bases and J lost 4, with 12 bases in between. The CDR3 contains 13 residues. CDR3 protein: CASSRGPGETQYF. For the CDR3, the DNA is TGTGCCAGCAGCCGCGGGCCAGGAGAGACCCAGTACTTC.

The sample holds many counts of this clonotype. The DNA for the CDR3 is TGTGCCAGCAGTTTAGGGGTACAGTGGCCCCAGCATTTT. Encoded protein: CASSLGVQWPQHF. The rearrangement uses TRBV27 and TRBJ1-5, with unresolved D. The germline gives CDR1 MNHEY, CDR2 SMNVEV (reference sequence). The CDR3 covers 13 residues. The V gene lost 2 bases and the J gene lost 9 bases, with 11 bases spanning the gap.

This clonotype has only a few counts. The CDR3 sequence is CASSLTGGSPLWEAFF. The DNA of the CDR3 is TGCGCCAGCAGCTTGACAGGGGGGTCACCTCTATGGGAAGCTTTCTTT. The chain recombines TRBV5-1 with TRBJ1-1; TRBD1 matches at 8 bases. Unmatched junction bases numbered 13, after V lost 1 base and J lost 8 bases. The CDR3 is 16 amino acids. Per germline, CDR1 SGHRS and CDR2 YFSETQ.

V gene TRBV6-1 combines with J gene TRBJ1-2, with 9 bases matching TRBD1. After removal of 5 bases from V and 2 bases from J, the junction contained 12 bases not matched to a gene. This CDR3 region has 17 residues. Germline V gives CDR1 MNHNS, CDR2 SASEGT. The CDR3 spells CASSFTNRDRANYGYTF. Written as DNA, the CDR3 is TGTGCCAGCAGTTTTACAAACCGGGACAGGGCCAACTATGGCTACACCTTC.

There are many counts of this clonotype. The chain links TRBV5-6 to TRBJ2-1, with D unresolved. This CDR3 comprises 15 residues. Between the trimmed V and J ends, which lost 1 base and 6 bases, there was a span of 14 bases. Germline CDR1 SGHDT, CDR2 YYEEEE. CDR3 amino acids: CASSLMVGPPNEQFF. The CDR3 nucleotides are TGTGCCAGCAGCTTGATGGTAGGGCCCCCCAATGAGCAGTTCTTC.

The V gene is TRBV29-1, the J gene TRBJ2-7; 13 bases line up with TRBD2. Germline V lookup: CDR1 SQVTM, CDR2 ANQGSEA. V was clipped by 3 bases and J by 1 base; unmatched bases: 0. The CDR3 length is 14 residues. CDR3 bases: TGCAGCGTTGAGGGACTAGCGGGGTCCTACGAGCAGTACTTC. Amino acids: CSVEGLAGSYEQYF.

In its sample, this clonotype was seen many times. The gene calls are TRBV11-2 and TRBJ1-1; the D gene is possibly TRBD1 (6 bases). V gave up 1 base and J gave up 8 bases, with 11 bases separating them. This CDR3 has 13 residues. Germline V gene sequence: CDR1 SGHAT, CDR2 FQNNGV. CDR3 loop: CASSLVAGAEAFF. For the CDR3, the DNA is TGTGCCAGCAGCTTAGTTGCAGGGGCAGAAGCTTTCTTT.